This is a list of T cell receptor beta chains from one sample in a study of molecular identifiers for immune sequencing clone quantification. In TCRdb, the PCR reads were re-called with MiXCR into one record per CDR3 protein. The profile shows roughly 86,000 distinct CDR3 sequences, roughly 19% of them singletons. Sequences were obtained from naive CD8+ T cells from blood, with Jurkat cell RNA spiked in. The receptor source for this set is a human donor in good health. Some libraries in this study had Jurkat cell RNA spiked in. Each CDR3 is given with its conserved first and last residue. D genes are given only for firm matches. Where a row states a size, it is once, few, many or the class of an expanded clone; other rows omit it.

d_call	v_call	clone_size	j_call	cdr3_aa	cdr3_nt
TRBD1	TRBV9	many	TRBJ1-6	CASSATGGAYSPLHF	TGTGCCAGCAGCGCCACAGGGGGCGCGTATTCACCCCTCCACTTT
NA	TRBV4-1	NA	TRBJ1-2	CASSQGGQGFGYTF	TGCGCCAGCAGCCAAGGAGGGCAGGGGTTTGGCTACACCTTC
NA	TRBV12-3/TRBV12-4	many	TRBJ2-7	CASSPGTYEQYF	TGTGCCAGCAGTCCAGGGACCTACGAGCAGTACTTC
TRBD2	TRBV13	many	TRBJ2-2	CASSPSGWEPNTGELFF	TGTGCCAGCAGCCCTAGCGGGTGGGAGCCGAACACCGGGGAGCTGTTTTTT
TRBD2	TRBV14	many	TRBJ2-3	CASSQLTSGAVTDTQYF	TGTGCCAGCAGCCAACTGACTAGCGGGGCTGTCACAGATACGCAGTATTTT
NA	TRBV24-1	many	TRBJ2-2	CATSTRNTGELFF	TGTGCCACCTCGACTAGGAACACCGGGGAGCTGTTTTTT
TRBD2	TRBV10-3	few	TRBJ2-3	CAISETGLAGTSTDTQYF	TGTGCCATCAGTGAGACCGGACTAGCGGGAACTAGCACAGATACGCAGTATTTT
TRBD2	TRBV28	many	TRBJ2-7	CASSLIRAGVQEQYF	TGTGCCAGCAGTTTAATCAGGGCGGGAGTGCAGGAGCAGTACTTC
NA	TRBV4-3	many	TRBJ2-1	CASSQDLGAYNEQFF	TGCGCCAGCAGCCAAGATCTGGGGGCGTACAATGAGCAGTTCTTC
TRBD1	TRBV30	many	TRBJ2-5	CAWRTDRDIQETQYF	TGTGCCTGGAGAACAGACAGGGACATACAAGAGACCCAGTACTTC
TRBD1	TRBV7-9	many	TRBJ2-7	CASSFRDRGSYEQYF	TGTGCCAGCAGCTTCCGGGACAGGGGCTCCTACGAGCAGTACTTC
TRBD1	TRBV6-5	NA	TRBJ2-1	CASSLQGAYNEQFF	TGTGCCAGCAGCTTACAGGGGGCCTACAATGAGCAGTTCTTC
NA	TRBV7-2	NA	TRBJ1-1	CASSLLAPFTEAFF	TGTGCCAGCAGCTTGCTAGCGCCGTTCACTGAAGCTTTCTTT
NA	TRBV4-1	NA	TRBJ2-7	CASSQERSPSYEQYF	TGCGCCAGCAGCCAAGAGCGGAGCCCCTCCTACGAGCAGTACTTC
NA	TRBV6-5	many	TRBJ2-2	CASSYQGNTGELFF	TGTGCCAGCAGTTATCAGGGAAACACCGGGGAGCTGTTTTTT
NA	TRBV7-9	many	TRBJ2-6	CASSPDTLSGANVLTF	TGTGCCAGCAGCCCGGACACGCTCTCTGGGGCCAACGTCCTGACTTTC
NA	TRBV9	many	TRBJ2-5	CASSPRGLYQETQYF	TGTGCCAGCAGCCCCCGGGGTTTGTACCAAGAGACCCAGTACTTC
NA	TRBV3-2	NA	TRBJ2-3	CASSREYWKPISTDTQYF	TGTGCCAGCAGCCGAGAATACTGGAAGCCGATTAGCACAGATACGCAGTATTTT
NA	TRBV11-2	many	TRBJ1-1	CASSLGPGFTEAFF	TGTGCCAGCAGCTTAGGTCCGGGATTCACTGAAGCTTTCTTT
NA	TRBV4-3	many	TRBJ2-4	CASSTKDPSRAKNIQYF	TGCGCCAGCAGCACTAAGGACCCGTCGAGAGCCAAAAACATTCAGTACTTC
NA	TRBV27	once	TRBJ1-1	CAGSLSVSTEAFF	TGTGCCGGCAGTTTGAGTGTAAGCACTGAAGCTTTCTTT
NA	TRBV3-1	many	TRBJ2-3	CASSQGPPIKTDTQYF	TGTGCCAGCAGCCAAGGTCCCCCGATAAAAACAGATACGCAGTATTTT
TRBD1	TRBV2	many	TRBJ2-2	CASRPPGQVYTGELFF	TGTGCCAGCAGACCCCCGGGACAGGTGTACACCGGGGAGCTGTTTTTT
TRBD1	TRBV4-1	many	TRBJ1-5	CASSQAPRGRQPQHF	TGCGCCAGCAGCCAAGCGCCCAGGGGGCGTCAGCCCCAGCATTTT
NA	TRBV7-2	many	TRBJ2-7	CASSPTASSYEQYF	TGTGCCAGCAGCCCGACCGCCAGCTCCTACGAGCAGTACTTC
TRBD2	TRBV6-1	once	TRBJ2-3	CASSEEAVAGLAGLDTQYF	TGTGCCAGCAGTGAAGAGGCCGTGGCGGGACTAGCGGGATTAGATACGCAGTATTTT
TRBD1	TRBV2	many	TRBJ2-7	CASRPGQAPYEQYF	TGTGCCAGCAGGCCGGGACAGGCCCCCTACGAGCAGTACTTC
NA	TRBV4-1	many	TRBJ1-1	CASRPSISGLGENTEAFF	TGCGCCAGCAGGCCGTCGATTTCAGGGCTCGGAGAGAACACTGAAGCTTTCTTT
NA	TRBV2	many	TRBJ1-1	CASSSLYTEAFF	TGTGCCAGCAGTTCTTTGTACACTGAAGCTTTCTTT
NA	TRBV5-5	many	TRBJ1-2	CASSLGQPSYTF	TGTGCCAGCAGCTTGGGGCAGCCAAGCTACACCTTC
NA	TRBV7-2	many	TRBJ2-1	CASSLLRYNEQFF	TGTGCCAGCAGCTTACTCCGCTACAATGAGCAGTTCTTC
NA	TRBV6-5	many	TRBJ2-1	CASSYSGSSYNEQFF	TGTGCCAGCAGTTACTCGGGGTCTTCCTACAATGAGCAGTTCTTC
TRBD1	TRBV6-5	NA	TRBJ2-7	CASTPGTGSHEQYF	TGTGCCAGCACTCCGGGGACAGGGAGCCACGAGCAGTACTTC
TRBD2	TRBV4-2	many	TRBJ2-1	CASSQPEGIAGLSYNEQFF	TGTGCCAGCAGCCAACCTGAGGGAATAGCGGGGCTCTCCTACAATGAGCAGTTCTTC
TRBD2	TRBV7-9	many	TRBJ2-5	CASSPPGGQETQYF	TGTGCCAGCAGCCCGCCGGGGGGTCAAGAGACCCAGTACTTC
NA	TRBV5-5	many	TRBJ2-7	CASSYINGEQYF	TGTGCCAGCAGCTACATTAATGGAGAGCAGTACTTC
NA	TRBV7-9	many	TRBJ1-4	CASSLYIVEGSEKLFF	TGTGCCAGCAGCCTATATATCGTTGAGGGGTCTGAAAAACTGTTTTTT
NA	TRBV7-9	few	TRBJ2-2	CASSPTDSYTGELFF	TGTGCCAGCAGCCCAACGGACAGCTACACCGGGGAGCTGTTTTTT
NA	TRBV20-1	many	TRBJ2-1	CSATAKYQYNEQFF	TGCAGTGCGACCGCGAAGTATCAGTACAATGAGCAGTTCTTC
NA	TRBV6-1	many	TRBJ2-7	CASSESAGPAYYEQYF	TGTGCCAGCAGTGAAAGTGCGGGGCCCGCATACTACGAGCAGTACTTC
TRBD1	TRBV20-1	many	TRBJ2-7	CSARGGQGYEQYF	TGCAGTGCTAGGGGAGGACAGGGCTACGAGCAGTACTTC
NA	TRBV3-1	few	TRBJ1-3	CASSQELRTVGNTIYF	TGTGCCAGCAGCCAAGAACTCCGGACAGTTGGAAACACCATATATTTT
NA	TRBV11-2	many	TRBJ2-3	CASSLTGRGADTQYF	TGTGCCAGCAGCTTAACGGGACGGGGGGCCGATACGCAGTATTTT
TRBD1	TRBV9	NA	TRBJ2-3	CASSGPGTAIDTQYF	TGTGCCAGCAGCGGACCCGGGACAGCAATAGATACGCAGTATTTT
NA	TRBV5-8	many	TRBJ1-4	CASRSFDTSNEKLFF	TGTGCCAGCAGGTCTTTTGACACCTCTAATGAAAAACTGTTTTTT
NA	TRBV4-1	many	TRBJ1-1	CASSRDGPEAFF	TGCGCCAGCAGCCGAGACGGCCCTGAAGCTTTCTTT
TRBD1	TRBV11-2	many	TRBJ2-1	CASSPPGQLYNEQFF	TGTGCCAGCAGCCCTCCGGGACAGCTCTACAATGAGCAGTTCTTC
NA	TRBV3-1	many	TRBJ1-1	CASSQALWGRTEAFF	TGTGCCAGCAGCCAGGCCCTCTGGGGGAGGACTGAAGCTTTCTTT
TRBD2	TRBV12-3/TRBV12-4	many	TRBJ2-1	CASRAGLSSYNEQFF	TGTGCCAGCAGAGCGGGACTGAGCTCCTACAATGAGCAGTTCTTC
TRBD1	TRBV7-3	NA	TRBJ2-4	CASSYRLRDRDSYSKNIQYF	TGTGCCAGCAGCTATCGCCTCCGGGACAGGGACTCTTACTCCAAAAACATTCAGTACTTC